These T cell receptor beta chains were read from a single sample in a study of OX40 agonist ivuxolimab in advanced cancers. The assay was immunoSEQ multiplex PCR, and TCRdb's table has in-frame clones only and misses some. Of roughly 41,000 clones in the sample, about 86% were seen once. Material: CD4+ or CD8+ T cells sorted from blood, obtained in a trial of the OX40 agonist ivuxolimab. These TCRs come from an adult with an advanced solid tumor such as melanoma, head and neck, liver or kidney cancer. Both conserved end residues are part of each CDR3. The D gene is left open where the match is weak. Clone size, where shown, is once, few, many, or a class for clones that have expanded.

clone_size,j_call,d_call,v_call,cdr3_nt,cdr3_aa
.,TRBJ1-1,TRBD1,TRBV11-2,TGTGCCAGCAGCACCGGGACAGGGAGGTACGGCACTGAAGCTTTCTTT,CASSTGTGRYGTEAFF
.,TRBJ2-5,TRBD1,TRBV11-2,TGTGCCAGCAGCCCCTGGGGACAGACTAAAGAGACCCAGTACTTC,CASSPWGQTKETQYF
.,TRBJ2-2,.,TRBV19,TGTGCCAGTAGTCCCCAGGGGGGAGGAAACACCGGGGAGCTGTTTTTT,CASSPQGGGNTGELFF
once,TRBJ2-2,.,TRBV11-3,TGTGCCAGCAGCCCGAACACCGGGGAGCTGTTTTTT,CASSPNTGELFF
.,TRBJ2-2,.,TRBV7-8,TGTGCCAGCAGACCGCTAGCTGCCTCGAGAACCGGGGAGCTGTTTTTT,CASRPLAASRTGELFF
.,TRBJ1-6,TRBD1,TRBV7-6,TGTGCCAGCAGCTCAACAGGGGCTTCACCCCTCCACTTT,CASSSTGASPLHF
.,TRBJ2-1,TRBD2,TRBV6-4,TGTGCCAGCAGTGGCGGGGGGGAGAAGGTGACCAAGTTCTTC,CASSGGGEKVTKFF
.,TRBJ2-5,.,TRBV9,TGTGCCAGCAGCGTAGGGGGCCCGGAGACCCAGTACTTC,CASSVGGPETQYF
.,TRBJ2-2,.,TRBV30,TGTGCCTGGACCTCCCTAGCAGCCGGGGAGCTGTTTTTT,CAWTSLAAGELFF
.,TRBJ1-2,.,TRBV6-6,TGTGCCAGCAGTTACGAGGGCAACTATGGCTACACCTTC,CASSYEGNYGYTF
once,TRBJ2-2,.,TRBV19,TGTGCCAGTAGTGAGCGGAGAGGCCCTCAGCGGAGGACCGGGGAGCTGTTTTTT,CASSERRGPQRRTGELFF
.,TRBJ2-7,TRBD2,TRBV6-5,TGTGCCAGCAGTTACTCGAAGGCTAGCGGGGCATACGAGCAGTACTTC,CASSYSKASGAYEQYF
.,TRBJ2-3,.,TRBV6-4,TGTGCCAGCACTGATGACAGGAATAAATTTCAGTATTTT,CASTDDRNKFQYF
.,TRBJ1-1,.,TRBV9,TGTGCCAGCAGCGTAGGCCCCCTGGGGGTCTCTAACACTGAAGCTTTCTTT,CASSVGPLGVSNTEAFF
.,TRBJ2-5,.,TRBV12-5,TGTGCTAGTGGGACCGACTTGGCGGAGACCCAGTACTTC,CASGTDLAETQYF
.,TRBJ1-4,.,TRBV19,TGTGCCAGTAGTATGGGGTCGACAGTTTTAAATGAAAAACTGTTTTTT,CASSMGSTVLNEKLFF
.,TRBJ1-3,.,TRBV5-1,TGCGCCAGCAGCGTAGGACAAAGCTCTGGAAACACCATATATTTT,CASSVGQSSGNTIYF
.,TRBJ2-7,.,TRBV20-1,TGCAGTGCTAGCAGGGAATACGAGCAGTACTTC,CSASREYEQYF
.,TRBJ2-3,TRBD2,TRBV19,TGTGCCAGTATCCAGCGGGGGGGCACAGATACGCAGTATTTT,CASIQRGGTDTQYF
.,TRBJ2-7,.,TRBV4-1,TGCGCCAGCAGCCAACAAAGACGGGGGGCGCGTTCCTACGAGCAGTACTTC,CASSQQRRGARSYEQYF
.,TRBJ2-3,.,TRBV19,TGTGCCACTAGCATAGGGTCAGATACGCAGTATTTT,CATSIGSDTQYF
.,TRBJ2-7,.,TRBV6-6,TGTGCCAGCAGTTCCCTAGGAGGAAGCTCCTACGAGCAGTACTTC,CASSSLGGSSYEQYF
few,TRBJ2-2,TRBD2,TRBV10-3,TGTGCCACCAAAGTTAGCGGGGGGCCCTCGAACACCGGGGAGCTGTTTTTT,CATKVSGGPSNTGELFF
.,TRBJ2-1,.,TRBV6-5,TGTGCCAGCGGTTATAATGAGCAGTTCTTC,CASGYNEQFF
once,TRBJ2-5,.,TRBV2,TGTGCCAGCAGTGAGAGGAGGGAGACCCAGTACTTC,CASSERRETQYF
.,TRBJ1-2,.,TRBV25-1,TGTGCCAGCAGTGGTACCGGCAGAAATGGCTACACCTTC,CASSGTGRNGYTF
.,TRBJ1-1,.,TRBV4-1,TGCGCCAGCAGCCCCTCCCGGGGCACTGAAGCTTTCTTT,CASSPSRGTEAFF
.,TRBJ2-7,.,TRBV6-5,TGTGCCAGCAGTACAGGGTCCTACGAGCAGTACTTC,CASSTGSYEQYF
.,TRBJ2-7,TRBD1,TRBV6-5,TGTGCCAGCAGTGCCCGGGACAGGGGAGAACACGAGCAGTACTTC,CASSARDRGEHEQYF
.,TRBJ2-6,TRBD2,TRBV10-1,TGCGCCAGCCTCGGGGGGTCCGGGGCCAACGTCCTGACTTTC,CASLGGSGANVLTF
.,TRBJ2-5,TRBD1,TRBV11-1,TGTGCCAGCAGCTTAGTCCGGGACAGGTTATCAGAGACCCAGTACTTC,CASSLVRDRLSETQYF
.,TRBJ1-2,TRBD1,TRBV29-1,TGCAGCGCTGGACAGGGAATTGTTGGGGGCTACACCTTC,CSAGQGIVGGYTF
.,TRBJ1-1,.,TRBV7-3,TGTGCCAGCAGCCAGGCCAGGGAGAACACTGAAGCTTTCTTT,CASSQARENTEAFF
.,TRBJ2-1,TRBD1,TRBV7-2,TGTGCCAGCAGCCCCCAGACAGGGGGGTACAATGAGCAGTTCTTC,CASSPQTGGYNEQFF
.,TRBJ1-2,TRBD1,TRBV10-3,TGTGCCATCAGACAGGGGGATGGCTACACCTTC,CAIRQGDGYTF
.,TRBJ1-5,.,TRBV2,TGTGCCAGCAGTGTTGAGGGTAATCAGCCCCAGCATTTT,CASSVEGNQPQHF
.,TRBJ2-3,.,TRBV5-1,TGCGCCAGCAGCCCGCGGTACGGTGGTGCTAGCACAGATACGCAGTATTTT,CASSPRYGGASTDTQYF
.,TRBJ1-1,.,TRBV6-5,TGTGCCAGCAGTTACAATGGAGTGAACACTGAAGCTTTCTTT,CASSYNGVNTEAFF
.,TRBJ1-2,.,TRBV4-2,TGTGCCAGCAGCTCTCAATCATATGGCTACACCTTC,CASSSQSYGYTF
.,TRBJ2-3,.,TRBV18,TGTGCCAGCTCACCAAATCCGAGGTCGGATACGCAGTATTTT,CASSPNPRSDTQYF
.,TRBJ2-3,TRBD1,TRBV2,TGTGCCAGCAGAGCAGGGGGTGCCACAGATACGCAGTATTTT,CASRAGGATDTQYF
.,TRBJ2-2,.,TRBV7-6,TGTGCCAGCAGCTCATACACCGGGGAGCTGTTTTTT,CASSSYTGELFF
.,TRBJ2-2,.,TRBV29-1,TGCAGCGTCTCCTTCAGGGGAACCGGGGAGCTGTTTTTT,CSVSFRGTGELFF
.,TRBJ2-5,TRBD2,TRBV5-1,TGCGCCAGCTTCCTAGCGGAAGAGACCCAGTACTTC,CASFLAEETQYF
few,TRBJ1-5,TRBD1,TRBV7-2,TGTGCCAGCAGCTTGACAGGGTATAGCGGGGGGCCCCAGCATTTT,CASSLTGYSGGPQHF
.,TRBJ1-4,.,TRBV7-2,TGTGCCAGCAGCTTAGAACAGTCTGAAAAACTGTTTTTT,CASSLEQSEKLFF
.,TRBJ2-1,TRBD1,TRBV18,TGTGCCAGCTCACTGGACAGGGGGGTTGAGTTCTTC,CASSLDRGVEFF
.,TRBJ2-5,TRBD2,TRBV11-3,TGTGCCAGCAGCTTAGGGGAGAGGGCTAGCGGGGCGGAGACCCAGTACTTC,CASSLGERASGAETQYF